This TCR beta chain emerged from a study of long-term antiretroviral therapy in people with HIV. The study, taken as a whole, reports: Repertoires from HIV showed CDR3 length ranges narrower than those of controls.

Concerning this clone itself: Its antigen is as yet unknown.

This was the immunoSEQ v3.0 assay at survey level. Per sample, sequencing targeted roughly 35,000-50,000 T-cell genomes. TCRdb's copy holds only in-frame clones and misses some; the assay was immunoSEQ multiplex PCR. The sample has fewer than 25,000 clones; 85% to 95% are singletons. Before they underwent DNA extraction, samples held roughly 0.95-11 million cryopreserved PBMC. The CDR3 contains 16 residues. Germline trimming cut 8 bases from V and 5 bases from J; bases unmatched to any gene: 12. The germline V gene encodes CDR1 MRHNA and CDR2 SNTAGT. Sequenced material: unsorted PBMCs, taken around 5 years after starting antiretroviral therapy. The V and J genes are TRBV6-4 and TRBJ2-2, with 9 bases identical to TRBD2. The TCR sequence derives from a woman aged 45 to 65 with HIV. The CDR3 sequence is CASQENGAGGTGELFF. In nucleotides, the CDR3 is TGTGCCAGCCAAGAAAACGGAGCGGGAGGAACCGGGGAGCTGTTTTTT.